Listed below are T cell receptor beta chains from one sample, sequenced in a study of blood T cells in healthy people across ages. TCRdb reprocessed the 5' RACE reads via MiXCR and lists one record per CDR3 protein. The sample yields about 1.6 million distinct CDR3 sequences, about 35% seen once. The specimen sequenced was blood. The receptors come from a woman aged 25 to 39 in good health. CDR3s include the opening cysteine and the closing phenylalanine or tryptophan. D genes are given only for firm matches. Not all rows give a size; the values are once, few, many and, for expanded clones, a class.

j_call clone_size v_call d_call cdr3_nt cdr3_aa
TRBJ1-1 . TRBV15 . TGTGCCACCAGCAGAGATGGGACGGGGGGTGGCACTGAAGCTTTCTTT CATSRDGTGGGTEAFF
TRBJ2-3 . TRBV28 . TGTGCCAACAGTTTAGCGAGTTATACGCAGTATTTT CANSLASYTQYF
TRBJ2-5 . TRBV7-9 TRBD2 TGTGCCAGCAGCCCGAGACTAGCGGGAGGGCCCGGGAAGACCCAGTACTTC CASSPRLAGGPGKTQYF
TRBJ1-2 . TRBV25-1 . TGTGCCAGCGGTGATAAAGGAGCCCCTAACTATGGCTACACCTTC CASGDKGAPNYGYTF
TRBJ1-6 . TRBV20-1 . TGCAGTGCTACGTTGGGGGATCGTAATTCACCCCTCCACTTT CSATLGDRNSPLHF
TRBJ2-3 . TRBV11-2 . TGTGCCAGCAGCGCCCGACTTGCAGATACGCAGTATTTT CASSARLADTQYF
TRBJ2-5 . TRBV5-1 . TGCGCCAGCAAGCCTCTGTACCAAGAGACCCAGTACTTC CASKPLYQETQYF
TRBJ2-7 few TRBV7-9 TRBD1 TGTGCCAGCAGCTTGTGGGGGACAGGGTTATACGAGCAGTACTTC CASSLWGTGLYEQYF
TRBJ1-4 few TRBV4-1 TRBD1 TGCGCCAGCAGCCAAGCCCAGACAGGGGCCCTCCGGCCTAATGAAAAACTGTTTTTT CASSQAQTGALRPNEKLFF
TRBJ1-2 . TRBV27 TRBD1 TGTGCCAGCAGCGAAAGGGACAGGATGAACTATGGCTACACCTTC CASSERDRMNYGYTF
TRBJ2-5 few TRBV25-1 . TGTGCCAGCAGTGTCGGAGGGGCTCTGGGGGAGACCCAGTACTTC CASSVGGALGETQYF
TRBJ2-3 few TRBV11-2 TRBD1 TGTGCCAGCAGCCCCGACAGGGATGGCACAGATACGCAGTATTTT CASSPDRDGTDTQYF
TRBJ2-4 few TRBV11-1 . TGTGCCAGCATCCTGGACCTAGCCAAAAACATTCAGTACTTC CASILDLAKNIQYF
TRBJ1-2 many TRBV20-1 . TGCAGTGCTAGCGGGTCCTCTAACTATGGCTACACCTTC CSASGSSNYGYTF
TRBJ2-7 . TRBV27 TRBD1 TGTGCCAGCAGTTCTCCGGGACAGCCGTCCTACGAGCAGTACTTC CASSSPGQPSYEQYF
TRBJ2-7 . TRBV27 . TGTGCCAGTAGCCTTGGGACAAGACCCCCCTACGAGCAGTACTTC CASSLGTRPPYEQYF
TRBJ2-5 . TRBV15 TRBD2 TGTGCCACCAGCAGAGATCAAACGCTAGCGGGAGGTGAGCAGTACTTC CATSRDQTLAGGEQYF
TRBJ1-1 few TRBV20-1 . TGCAGAGTGGGGACATGGAACACTGAAGCTTTCTTT CRVGTWNTEAFF
TRBJ1-2 few TRBV15 . TGTGCCACCAGCAGAGATAACTATGGCTACACCTTC CATSRDNYGYTF
TRBJ1-2 once TRBV20-1 TRBD1 TGCAGTGTCCCAGGGGGCGACTATGGCTACACCTTC CSVPGGDYGYTF
TRBJ2-3 . TRBV12-3/TRBV12-4 . TGTGCCAGCAGTTCGGAGGGGTGGGGAGATACGCAGTATTTT CASSSEGWGDTQYF
TRBJ1-1 few TRBV9 . TGTGCCAGCAGCCACAATGGTGGACAACACATGAACACTGAAGCTTTCTTT CASSHNGGQHMNTEAFF
TRBJ2-7 . TRBV6-1 TRBD2 TGTGCCAGCAGTGAAGACGCGGGGGGCTACGAGCAGTACTTC CASSEDAGGYEQYF
TRBJ2-3 . TRBV9 . TGTGCCAGCAGCGTCACTGGGGGCTTGGGAACAGATACGCAGTATTTT CASSVTGGLGTDTQYF
TRBJ2-7 . TRBV6-1 TRBD2 TGTGCCAGCAGTGAACTAGCGGGACTCCCCTACGAGCAGTACTTC CASSELAGLPYEQYF
TRBJ2-3 . TRBV11-2 TRBD2 TGTGCCAGCAGCATTCGACTAGCTAGCACAGATACGCAGTATTTT CASSIRLASTDTQYF
TRBJ2-5 . TRBV15 TRBD2 TGTGCCACCAGCAGAGATCGGGAGGGACCCAAGACCCAGTACTTC CATSRDREGPKTQYF
TRBJ1-4 . TRBV5-1 . TGCGCCAGCAGCTCCGCCACTAGCGGTGAAAAACTGTTTTTT CASSSATSGEKLFF
TRBJ2-7 . TRBV7-9 TRBD1 TGTGCCAGCAGCCCGCGAGGTGGACAGGGATACGAGCAGTACTTC CASSPRGGQGYEQYF
TRBJ2-1 many TRBV12-3/TRBV12-4 . TGTGCCAGCAGTTTTCAGGGACCCCACAATGAGCAGTTCTTC CASSFQGPHNEQFF
TRBJ2-7 . TRBV10-1 TRBD2 TGCGCCAGCAGAGCCGGGACTAAATACGAGCAGTACTTC CASRAGTKYEQYF
TRBJ2-7 many TRBV7-2 . TGTGCCAGCAGCTTAGGAAAAGGCGCCTACGAGCAGTACTTC CASSLGKGAYEQYF
TRBJ1-5 . TRBV3-1 TRBD1 TGTGCCAGCAGCCGACTGGACAGGGAGAATCAGCCCCAGCATTTT CASSRLDRENQPQHF
TRBJ2-5 . TRBV5-6 . TGTGCCAGCAGCCCGGGAGGGGGCAGACAAGAGACCCAGTACTTC CASSPGGGRQETQYF
TRBJ1-2 few TRBV6-1 . TGTGCCAGCAGCGGGGACCGGGACGGGAACTATGGCTACACCTTC CASSGDRDGNYGYTF
TRBJ2-1 . TRBV3-1 . TGTGCCAGCAGCCGGAGTGCGAGTGAGCAGTTCTTC CASSRSASEQFF
TRBJ1-1 . TRBV9 . TGTGCCAGCAGCGTAGACCAGGCCCCGAACACTGAAGCTTTCTTT CASSVDQAPNTEAFF
TRBJ2-6 few TRBV5-1 . TGCGCCAGCAGCTTGGGGGGCAGTAATACTGGGGCCAACGTCCTGACTTTC CASSLGGSNTGANVLTF
TRBJ1-1 . TRBV4-1 TRBD1 TGCGCCAGCCGGACAGGGGGATCTAAGACTGAAGCTTTCTTT CASRTGGSKTEAFF
TRBJ2-3 few TRBV29-1 TRBD2 TGCAGCGGGGGTGGAGCGGGGAGCACAGATACGCAGTATTTT CSGGGAGSTDTQYF
TRBJ2-7 few TRBV6-2/TRBV6-3 . TGTGCCAGCAGTTACTGGGAGGGGACACAATACGAGCAGTACTTC CASSYWEGTQYEQYF
TRBJ2-1 few TRBV20-1 TRBD1 TGCAGTGCTAGAGTGGGACAGGGGGCGCGGGAACAGTTCTTC CSARVGQGAREQFF
TRBJ2-7 few TRBV20-1 . TGCAGTGGGGCAATGGGGATGAATTCCTACGAGCAGTACTTC CSGAMGMNSYEQYF